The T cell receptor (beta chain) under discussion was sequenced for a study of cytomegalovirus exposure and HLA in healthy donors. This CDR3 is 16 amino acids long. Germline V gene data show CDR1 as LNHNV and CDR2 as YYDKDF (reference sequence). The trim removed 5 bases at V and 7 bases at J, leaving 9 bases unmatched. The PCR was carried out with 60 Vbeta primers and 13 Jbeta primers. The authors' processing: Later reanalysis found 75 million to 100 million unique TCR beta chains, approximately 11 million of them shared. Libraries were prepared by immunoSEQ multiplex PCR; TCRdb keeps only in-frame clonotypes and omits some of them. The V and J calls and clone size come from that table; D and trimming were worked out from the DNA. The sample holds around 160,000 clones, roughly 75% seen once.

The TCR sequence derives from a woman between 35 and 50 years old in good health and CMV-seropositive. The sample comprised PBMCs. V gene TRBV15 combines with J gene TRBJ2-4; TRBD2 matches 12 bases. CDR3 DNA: TGTGCCACCAGCGCCCGACTAGCGGGAGTAATGAACATTCAGTACTTC. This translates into CATSARLAGVMNIQYF.